This TCR beta chain came from a study of T cell responses to AZD1222 COVID-19 vaccine. Here immunoSEQ multiplex PCR was the method, and the copy in TCRdb shows in-frame clones only, minus some. The table lists 100,000 or so clones, around 87% of them singletons, with around 9.6% in the top ten. V gave up 4 bases and J gave up 0 bases, with 3 bases separating them. In germline, CDR1 is LNHDA, CDR2 SQIVND (reference sequence). CDR3 length: 13 residues. The chain couples TRBV19 to TRBJ1-4, with no clear D. The source material was peripheral blood, sampled 28 days after the second AZD1222 dose. The clonotype comes from an adult who received the AZD1222 COVID-19 vaccine. Here the CDR3 reads CASSTTTNEKLFF. DNA for the CDR3: TGTGCCAGTAGTACCACAACTAATGAAAAACTGTTTTTT.